The sequence of this T cell receptor (beta chain) was determined in a study of MAIT cells during Salmonella Paratyphi A infection (TCRdb year 2017). As for the study more broadly: Adult volunteers aged 18 to 60 ingested a single dose of 1-5x10^3 CFU of S. Paratyphi A strain NVGH308. Diagnosed volunteers received ciprofloxacin 500 mg twice daily for 14 days starting at diagnosis.

Library preparation was by 5' RACE. TCRbeta was amplified in two rounds of PCR using Phusion High-Fidelity polymerase, and the primers added sample-specific barcodes. TCRbeta libraries were generated by template-switch cDNA synthesis with SMARTScribe reverse transcriptase and a TRBC-specific primer. After barcoding, samples were pooled and then prepared using the NEBNext Ultra DNA Library Prep Kit for Illumina. Sequencing of libraries was performed on an Illumina MiSeq with the MiSeq reagent kit v2, 300 cycles. On the study's bioinformatics: Jemultiplexer demultiplexed the reads by barcode, and MiTCR with default parameters aligned the reads. VDJtools removed non-functional sequences, and clonotypes were defined by amino acid sequence, with clonotype frequencies based on assigned sequence reads. Clonal space homeostasis binned clonotypes by frequency as over-represented (0.05-1), large, medium and small. TCRdb handled the public reads itself, with Q25 trimming in fastp and clone calling in MiXCR, and kept productive beta chains. Rows matching on CDR3 protein sequence are summarized as one entry with the most common DNA and genes. The V and J calls here are based on TCRdb, not the publication. This sample holds about 1,500 distinct CDR3 sequences; around 50% were observed only once. Less than 45% of the sample is in the top ten clones.

This clonotype is medium-sized (0.01 to 0.1%) in its sample. Its target antigen remains unknown. Base qualities are not provided; no much larger clone lies one nucleotide away. The germline V gene yields MRHNA for CDR1 and SNTAGT for CDR2. Its CDR3 holds 15 amino acids, cysteine through phenylalanine. Only CDR3 DNA is held: 45 bases, read in frame from base 1. Relative to germline, V is missing 6 bases and J is missing 5 bases, with 4 bases of the junction outside any gene match. What the time point label conveys for this sample: before S. Paratyphi A challenge (baseline). Using flow cytometry, MAIT cells, defined as Valpha7.2+ CD161+ T cells, were identified and sorted. Over time, circulating MAIT cell TCRbeta repertoires were profiled in roughly six volunteers who came down with enteric fever following controlled oral challenge with live Salmonella Paratyphi A. Each diagnosed volunteer contributed MAIT cell samples at pre-infection, mid-infection and post-infection timepoints. A diagnosis of enteric fever was based on Paratyphi A bacteremia and/or a persistent fever above 38 degrees C that lasted longer than 12 hours. Challenged volunteers were diagnosed with infection between day 4 and day 7 after challenge. For RNA extraction, between roughly 4,500 and 11,000 MAIT cells from each sample were sorted straight into RNAqueous-Micro lysis buffer. Lymphoprep gradient centrifugation was used to isolate peripheral blood mononuclear cells from both the blood samples and the leukocyte cones. Sorting was done on either a BD FACSAria Fusion or a BD FACSAria III sorter.

What the authors observed across the whole study: More expansion or contraction among the top five MAIT clonotypes was shown in diagnosed volunteers than in healthy controls (approximately 0.53 versus 0.13), suggesting infection-driven repertoire reshaping. MAIT TRBV usage was oligoclonal with a preference for TRBV20 and TRBV6, and infection appeared not to change this usage. From baseline to mid-infection, the space taken up by over-represented MAIT clonotypes dropped significantly (roughly 0.17 to 0.10), whereas no significant difference was seen post-infection. Although the availability of volunteer samples limited sample sizes, the sizes were judged adequate for detecting differences between groups.

Sequenced material: MAIT cells from blood, taken at the first sampling point of the challenge study. This TCR was sampled from a person between 18 and 75 years old who was deliberately infected with Salmonella Paratyphi A in a paratyphoid fever challenge study. Here the chain combines TRBV6-4 and TRBJ2-2, and 12 junction bases match TRBD2. The bases are TGTGCCAGCAGAAGACTAGCGGGAGAAACCGGGGAGCTGTTTTTT. This translates into CASRRLAGETGELFF.